Listed here is a single T cell receptor (beta chain). This clonotype appeared a few times. Which antigen it targets is not known. Base quality data are lacking; no much larger clone is found one base away. Amplification of TCR beta CDR3 regions was carried out from RNA transcripts. For the first round of RT-PCR on the TCR CDR3, the HTBI primer set was used together with the Qiagen OneStep RT-PCR kit. A second multiplex PCR round built the libraries, followed by size selection and purification. Libraries were sequenced paired-end with 100 bp reads on an Illumina HiSeq2000. The authors' analysis ran thus. SOAPnuke was used to process the raw data, with reads discarded if the reads contained adapters or uncalled bases, had a mean Phred below 15, or lacked an exact constant-primer or identifier match. COPE v1.2.5 was used to merge the high-quality paired reads, and each unique nucleotide sequence was defined as a clonotype. MiTCR v1.1 was used to align the clonotypes against IMGT TRBV, TRBD and TRBJ reference segments. Analysis was restricted to V-J combinations with a frequency above 0.0001, which covered about 99% of repertoires. A TCS score was defined as the ratio between F50 (clonal expansion) and ExV (chaos), using BLOSUM62-based TCRdist between CDR3 peptides within each V-J. Welch's t-statistics and random forest reduced some 510 V-J features to 10 to 15, which were used in a naive Bayes classifier (R e1071). Through fastp at Q25 and MiXCR, TCRdb rebuilt clones from the public reads, retaining in-frame beta chains. Merged by CDR3 protein, the rows form single entries marked with the most common genes and DNA. TCRdb, not the authors, supplied the V and J calls. Recorded for this sample are fewer than 350,000 distinct CDR3 sequences; 18% of them occurred a single time. The top ten constitute around 54% of the sample.

This sample is drawn from a study of T cells in Graves' hyperthyroidism and ophthalmopathy (dated by TCRdb to the late 2010s). Concerning the study at large: Peripheral blood samples were taken at initial diagnosis, before any treatment was given. Whether ophthalmopathy could be predicted prospectively was tested in an independent validation cohort made up of roughly 19 hyperthyroidism patients plus 17 patients who later progressed to ophthalmopathy. Following sampling, methimazole starting at 30 mg daily was given to hyperthyroidism patients, and high-dose intravenous methylprednisolone was given to ophthalmopathy patients. According to the paper, TCR Vbeta CDR3 sequencing was carried out on more than 120 peripheral blood samples, which came from about 45 ophthalmopathy, 70 to 80 hyperthyroidism and roughly 17 progressor patients. To identify TCR V-J signatures that set the groups apart, the researchers used a discovery cohort of 100 patients, made up of 43 with Graves' ophthalmopathy and some 56 with stable Graves' hyperthyroidism. The 75 to 100 discovery patients were divided at random into training and test sets in a 7:3 ratio. In addition, the study compared T-cell repertoires in thyroid tissue and in blood from roughly 6 Graves' hyperthyroidism patients. General findings and caveats noted by the study authors: Sample size was not statistically predetermined, and investigators were not blinded to group allocation. In validation, progression to ophthalmopathy was predicted by the model with 55% to 71% sensitivity and around 76% specificity, a median of roughly 6 months before onset. Blood samples also contained most of the expanded thyroid clonotypes (frequency above 0.001), which suggests that blood repertoires may reflect thyroid immune responses. Ophthalmopathy was separated from stable hyperthyroidism by a 13 V-J signature model, with over 85% sensitivity and approximately 84% specificity obtained in cross-validation and 80%/75% obtained in testing.

Stable Graves' hyperthyroidism was defined as the absence of progression to ophthalmopathy over 18 months of follow-up. The hyperthyroidism patients were between 18 and 65 years old and newly diagnosed, with a disease duration of less than 2 months. Patients with uncontrolled infections, other autoimmune diseases, pregnancy or lactation were excluded. Diagnoses were established on the basis of clinical symptoms, serum thyroxine and TRAb, thyroid ultrasound, and orbital computed tomography. PBMCs were isolated from 10 ml of fresh peripheral blood by Ficoll-Paque density gradient centrifugation. Trizol reagent was used to extract total RNA, and RNA quality was then checked on an Agilent 2100 Bioanalyzer. A distance of 9 bases separates the germline ends of V and J, which lose 9 bases and 7 bases respectively. The CDR3 has 11 amino acids, counting the end cysteine and phenylalanine. Here the CDR3 DNA is all that survives: 33 bases in frame from base 1.

This TCR derives from a woman in her 50s with Graves' hyperthyroidism. The specimen was blood. The rearrangement joined TRBV12-3 or TRBV12-4 to TRBJ2-2; the D gene cannot be resolved reliably. CDR3 region: CASSPGGELFF. The nucleotides are TGTGCCAGTTCCCCGGGCGGGGAGCTGTTTTTT.